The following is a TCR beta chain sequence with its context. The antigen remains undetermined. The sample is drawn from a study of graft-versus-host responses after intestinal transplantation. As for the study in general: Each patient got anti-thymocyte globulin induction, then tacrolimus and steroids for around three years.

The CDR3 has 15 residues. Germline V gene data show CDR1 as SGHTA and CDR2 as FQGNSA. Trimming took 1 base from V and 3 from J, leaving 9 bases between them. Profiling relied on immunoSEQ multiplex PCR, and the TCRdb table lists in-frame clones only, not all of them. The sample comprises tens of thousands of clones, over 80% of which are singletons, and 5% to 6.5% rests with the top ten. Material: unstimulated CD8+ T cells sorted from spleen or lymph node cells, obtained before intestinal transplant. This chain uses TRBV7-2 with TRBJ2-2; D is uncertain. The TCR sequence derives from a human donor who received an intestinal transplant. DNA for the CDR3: TGTGCCAGCAGCTTAGGGTCCTGGTACACCGGGGAGCTGTTTTTT. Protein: CASSLGSWYTGELFF.